This TCR beta chain was profiled in a study of vaccination and CD4 T cells after COVID-19. Overall study context: Cells were stimulated with overlapping spike peptide pools from SARS-CoV-2, HCoV-NL63, HCoV-OC43 and HCoV-229E.

Overall study findings and caveats: From a median of about 20 to 40, SARS-CoV-2-reactive clonotypes increased, though not significantly.

The study sequenced cultured CD4+ T cell DNA using the Oncomine TCR Beta short-read assay. From cultured CD4+ T cells, genomic DNA was extracted. A single record per CDR3 protein comes from TCRdb applying MiXCR to the PCR reads. Seen here are some 9,300 distinct CDR3 sequences, roughly 42% observed once, and the top ten hold about 12%. Stated treatment: 10-day PBMC culture with coronavirus spike peptide pools or control peptides (ViraFEST assay). Worth noting for this clonotype: Its antigen is undetermined.

Sample: CD4+ T cells from blood, cultured in vitro. This clonotype was obtained from a human donor who had recovered from COVID-19.

The CDR3 region is CSARLNPGQGSEAFF. The CDR3, as DNA: TGCAGTGCTAGGTTGAACCCGGGACAGGGGTCCGAAGCTTTCTTT. The V call is TRBV20-1, the J call TRBJ1-1, with 10 bases lining up with TRBD1. The V and J ends lost 3 bases and 8 bases, in that order; junction bases with no gene match: 12. Germline loops: CDR1 DFQATT, CDR2 SNEGSKA (reference sequence). This CDR3 region has 15 residues.